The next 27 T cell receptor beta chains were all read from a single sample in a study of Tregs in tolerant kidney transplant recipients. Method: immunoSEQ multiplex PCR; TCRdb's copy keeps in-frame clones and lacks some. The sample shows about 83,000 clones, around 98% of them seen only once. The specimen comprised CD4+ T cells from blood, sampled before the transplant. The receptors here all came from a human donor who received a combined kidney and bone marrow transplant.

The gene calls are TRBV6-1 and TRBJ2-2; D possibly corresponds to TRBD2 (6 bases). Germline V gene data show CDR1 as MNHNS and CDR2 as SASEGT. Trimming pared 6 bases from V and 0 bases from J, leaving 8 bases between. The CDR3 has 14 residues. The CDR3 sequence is CASRRGANTGELFF. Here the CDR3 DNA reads TGTGCCAGCAGGCGGGGAGCGAACACCGGGGAGCTGTTTTTT.

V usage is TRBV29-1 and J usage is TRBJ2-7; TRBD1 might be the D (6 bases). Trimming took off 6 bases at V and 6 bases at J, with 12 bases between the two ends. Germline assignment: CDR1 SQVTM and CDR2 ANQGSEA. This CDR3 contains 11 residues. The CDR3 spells CSVRGGGEQYF. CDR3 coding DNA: TGCAGCGTACGAGGGGGTGGCGAGCAGTACTTC.

The CDR3 loop reads CASSVERRGGELFF. The CDR3 coding sequence is TGTGCCAGCAGTGTGGAAAGGCGGGGCGGGGAGCTGTTTTTT. This chain uses TRBV6-1 with TRBJ2-2; D is perhaps TRBD2 (6 bases). The V and J ends lost 4 bases and 7 bases respectively, with 13 bases between them. The germline V gene has CDR1 MNHNS and CDR2 SASEGT. The CDR3 covers 14 residues.

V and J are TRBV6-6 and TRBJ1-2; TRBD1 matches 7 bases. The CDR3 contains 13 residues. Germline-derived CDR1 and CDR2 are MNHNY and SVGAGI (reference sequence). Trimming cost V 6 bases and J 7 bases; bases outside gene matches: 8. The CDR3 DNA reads TGTGCCAGCAGCCCAGGGGGACGGTCTGGCTACACCTTC. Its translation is CASSPGGRSGYTF.

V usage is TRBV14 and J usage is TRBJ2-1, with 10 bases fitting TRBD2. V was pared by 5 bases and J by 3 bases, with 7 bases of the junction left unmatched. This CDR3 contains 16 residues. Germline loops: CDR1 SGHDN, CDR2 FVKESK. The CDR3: CASSVPSGGDYNEQFF. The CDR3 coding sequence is TGTGCCAGCAGCGTGCCTAGCGGGGGCGACTACAATGAGCAGTTCTTC. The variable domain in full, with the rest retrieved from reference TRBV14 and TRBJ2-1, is EAGVTQFPSHSVIEKGQTVTLRCDPISGHDNLYWYRRVMGKEIKFLLHFVKESKQDESGMPNNRFLAERTGGTYSTLKVQPAELEDSGVYFCASSVPSGGDYNEQFFGPGTRLTVL.

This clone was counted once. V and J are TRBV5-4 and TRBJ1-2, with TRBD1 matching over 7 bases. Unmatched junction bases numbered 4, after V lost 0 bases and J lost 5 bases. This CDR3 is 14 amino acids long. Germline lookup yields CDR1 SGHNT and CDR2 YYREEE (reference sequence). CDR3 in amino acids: CASSLEDRVYGYTF. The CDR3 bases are TGTGCCAGCAGCTTGGAAGACAGGGTTTATGGCTACACCTTC.

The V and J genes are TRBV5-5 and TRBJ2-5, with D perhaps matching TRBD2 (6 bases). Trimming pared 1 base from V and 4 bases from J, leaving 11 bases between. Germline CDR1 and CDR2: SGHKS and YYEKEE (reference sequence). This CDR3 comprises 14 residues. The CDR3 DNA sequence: TGTGCCAGCAGCTTGACGGCGGGGCGAGAGACCCAGTACTTC. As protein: CASSLTAGRETQYF. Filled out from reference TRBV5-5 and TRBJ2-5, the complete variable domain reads DAGVTQSPTHLIKTRGQQVTLRCSPISGHKSVSWYQQVLGQGPQFIFQYYEKEERGRGNFPDRFSARQFPNYSSELNVNALLLGDSALYLCASSLTAGRETQYFGPGTRLLVL.

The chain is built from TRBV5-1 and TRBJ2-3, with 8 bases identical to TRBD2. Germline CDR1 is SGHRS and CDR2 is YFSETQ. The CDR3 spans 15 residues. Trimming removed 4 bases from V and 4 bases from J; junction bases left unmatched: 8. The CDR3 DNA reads TGCGCCAGCAGCGAAGGGACTAGTCCAGCAGATACGCAGTATTTT. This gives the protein CASSEGTSPADTQYF.

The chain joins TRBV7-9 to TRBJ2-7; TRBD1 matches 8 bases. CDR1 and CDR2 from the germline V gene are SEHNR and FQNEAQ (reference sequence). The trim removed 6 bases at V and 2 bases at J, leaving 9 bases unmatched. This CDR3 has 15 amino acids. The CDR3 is CASSHSGTGTYEQYF. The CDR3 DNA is TGTGCCAGCAGTCATTCCGGGACAGGCACCTACGAGCAGTACTTC.

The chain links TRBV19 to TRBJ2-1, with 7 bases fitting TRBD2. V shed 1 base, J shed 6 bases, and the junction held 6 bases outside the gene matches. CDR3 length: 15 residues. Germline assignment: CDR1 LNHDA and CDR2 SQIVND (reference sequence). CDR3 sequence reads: CASSIVTGGVNEQFF. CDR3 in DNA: TGTGCCAGTAGTATAGTCACGGGGGGAGTCAATGAGCAGTTCTTC.

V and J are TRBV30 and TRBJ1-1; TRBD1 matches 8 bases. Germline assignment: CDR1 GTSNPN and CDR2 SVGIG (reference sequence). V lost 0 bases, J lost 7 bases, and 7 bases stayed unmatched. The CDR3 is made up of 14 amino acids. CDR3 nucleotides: TGTGCCTGGAGTGTACGAGTACAGGGGGGTGAAGCTTTCTTT. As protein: CAWSVRVQGGEAFF.

The CDR3, as DNA: TGTGCCAGCAGCTTTCAAGGGGGCCACTCCTACGAGCAGTACTTC. It codes for CASSFQGGHSYEQYF. This chain links TRBV11-3 with TRBJ2-7; 7 bases are a match to TRBD1. This CDR3 contains 15 residues. Germline assignment: CDR1 SGHNT and CDR2 YENEEA. With 3 bases clipped from V and 0 bases from J, the junction kept 5 bases outside the gene matches. Together with reference TRBV11-3 and TRBJ2-7, the CDR3 gives the full variable domain: EAGVVQSPRYKIIEKKQPVAFWCNPISGHNTLYWYLQNLGQGPELLIRYENEEAVDDSQLPKDRFSAERLKGVDSTLKIQPAELGDSAVYLCASSFQGGHSYEQYFGPGTRLTVT.

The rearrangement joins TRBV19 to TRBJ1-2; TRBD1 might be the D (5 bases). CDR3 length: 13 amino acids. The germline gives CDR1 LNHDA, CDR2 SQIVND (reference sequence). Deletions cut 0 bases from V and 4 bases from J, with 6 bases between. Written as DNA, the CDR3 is TGTGCCAGTAGTATAGACAGGGTCTATGGCTACACCTTC. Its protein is CASSIDRVYGYTF.

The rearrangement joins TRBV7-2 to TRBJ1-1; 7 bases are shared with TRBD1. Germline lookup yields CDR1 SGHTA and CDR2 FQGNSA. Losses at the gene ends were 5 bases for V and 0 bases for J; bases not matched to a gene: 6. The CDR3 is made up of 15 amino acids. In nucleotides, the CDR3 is TGTGCCAGCAGCCCAAGACAGGGTTTGAACACTGAAGCTTTCTTT. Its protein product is CASSPRQGLNTEAFF.

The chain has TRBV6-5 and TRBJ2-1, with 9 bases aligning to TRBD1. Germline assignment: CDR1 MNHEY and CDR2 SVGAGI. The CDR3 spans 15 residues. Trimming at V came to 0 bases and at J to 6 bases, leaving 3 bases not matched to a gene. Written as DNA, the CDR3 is TGTGCCAGCAGTTACTCCGGGACAGGGTCCAATGAGCAGTTCTTC. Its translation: CASSYSGTGSNEQFF.

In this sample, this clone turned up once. The CDR3 reads CASSILGGDSYEQYF. In DNA form, the CDR3 reads TGTGCCAGTAGTATTTTGGGGGGGGACTCCTACGAGCAGTACTTC. This chain uses TRBV19 with TRBJ2-7; TRBD2 aligns across 7 bases. CDR3 length: 15 amino acids. The V and J ends lost 3 bases and 0 bases, in that order; junction bases with no gene match: 5. Germline CDR1 reads LNHDA; CDR2 reads SQIVND (reference sequence). The whole variable domain, filled in from reference TRBV19 and TRBJ2-7, reads DGGITQSPKYLFRKEGQNVTLSCEQNLNHDAMYWYRQDPGQGLRLIYYSQIVNDFQKGDIAEGYSVSREKKESFPLTVTSAQKNPTAFYLCASSILGGDSYEQYFGPGTRLTVT.

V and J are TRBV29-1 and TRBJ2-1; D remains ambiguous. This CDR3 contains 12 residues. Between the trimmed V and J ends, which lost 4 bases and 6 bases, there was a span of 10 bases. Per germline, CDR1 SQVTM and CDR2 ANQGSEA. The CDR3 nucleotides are TGCAGCGTTGCTAGAGGCTTCAATGAGCAGTTCTTC. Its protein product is CSVARGFNEQFF.

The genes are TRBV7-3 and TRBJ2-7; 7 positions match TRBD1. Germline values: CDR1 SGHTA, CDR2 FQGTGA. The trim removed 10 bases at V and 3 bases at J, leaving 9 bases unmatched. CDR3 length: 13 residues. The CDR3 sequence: CAKAGTDFYEQYF. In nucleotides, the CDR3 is TGTGCCAAGGCCGGGACAGACTTCTACGAGCAGTACTTC. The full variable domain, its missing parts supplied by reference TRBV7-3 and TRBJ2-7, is GAGVSQTPSNKVTEKGKYVELRCDPISGHTALYWYRQSLGQGPEFLIYFQGTGAADDSGLPNDRFFAVRPEGSVSTLKIQRTERGDSAVYLCAKAGTDFYEQYFGPGTRLTVT.

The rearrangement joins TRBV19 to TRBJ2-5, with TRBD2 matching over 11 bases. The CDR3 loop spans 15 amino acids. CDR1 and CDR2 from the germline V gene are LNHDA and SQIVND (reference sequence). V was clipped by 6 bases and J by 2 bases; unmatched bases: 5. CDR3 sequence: CASSLGTSGQETQYF. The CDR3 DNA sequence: TGTGCCAGTAGCCTCGGGACTAGCGGACAAGAGACCCAGTACTTC.

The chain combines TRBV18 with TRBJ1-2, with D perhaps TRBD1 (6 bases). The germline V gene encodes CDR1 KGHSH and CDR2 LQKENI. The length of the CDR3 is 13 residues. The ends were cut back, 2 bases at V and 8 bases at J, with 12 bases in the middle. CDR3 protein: CASSPGGEDGYTF. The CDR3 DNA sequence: TGTGCCAGCTCACCAGGGGGCGAAGACGGCTACACCTTC. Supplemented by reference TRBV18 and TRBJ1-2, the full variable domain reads NAGVMQNPRHLVRRRGQEARLRCSPMKGHSHVYWYRQLPEEGLKFMVYLQKENIIDESGMPKERFSAEFPKEGPSILRIQQVVRGDSAAYFCASSPGGEDGYTFGSGTRLTVV.

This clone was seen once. CDR3 DNA: TGCGCCAGCAGCTCGAACACGAGGACTAATGAAAAACTGTTTTTT. Its protein is CASSSNTRTNEKLFF. The chain has TRBV5-1 and TRBJ1-4; D gene ambiguous. V gave up 3 bases and J gave up 2 bases, with 11 bases separating them. Germline V gives CDR1 SGHRS, CDR2 YFSETQ. This CDR3 spans 15 amino acids. Together with reference TRBV5-1 and TRBJ1-4, the CDR3 gives the full variable domain: KAGVTQTPRYLIKTRGQQVTLSCSPISGHRSVSWYQQTPGQGLQFLFEYFSETQRNKGNFPGRFSGRQFSNSRSEMNVSTLELGDSALYLCASSSNTRTNEKLFFGSGTQLSVL.

CDR3 nucleotides: TGCGCCAGCAGCTCGGGACAGGGGATGGGCACTGAAGCTTTCTTT. Its protein is CASSSGQGMGTEAFF. The chain uses TRBV5-1 and TRBJ1-1; TRBD1 aligns across 10 bases. Germline CDR1 reads SGHRS; CDR2 reads YFSETQ. This CDR3 contains 15 residues. The J segment lost 4 bases and the V segment lost 3 bases, leaving 6 bases of the junction unmatched.

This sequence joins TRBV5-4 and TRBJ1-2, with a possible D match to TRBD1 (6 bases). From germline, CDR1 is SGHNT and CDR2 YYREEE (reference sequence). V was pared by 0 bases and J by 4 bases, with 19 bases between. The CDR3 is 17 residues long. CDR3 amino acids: CASSLEGEGGPIYGYTF. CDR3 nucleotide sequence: TGTGCCAGCAGCTTGGAGGGGGAGGGGGGCCCGATCTATGGCTACACCTTC.

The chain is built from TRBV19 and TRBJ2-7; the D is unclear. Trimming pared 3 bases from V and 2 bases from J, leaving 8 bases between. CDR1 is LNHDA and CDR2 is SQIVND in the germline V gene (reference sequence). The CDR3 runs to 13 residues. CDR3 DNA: TGTGCCAGTAGTATCGCAGGTACCTACGAGCAGTACTTC. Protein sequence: CASSIAGTYEQYF. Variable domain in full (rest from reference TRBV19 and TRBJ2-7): DGGITQSPKYLFRKEGQNVTLSCEQNLNHDAMYWYRQDPGQGLRLIYYSQIVNDFQKGDIAEGYSVSREKKESFPLTVTSAQKNPTAFYLCASSIAGTYEQYFGPGTRLTVT.

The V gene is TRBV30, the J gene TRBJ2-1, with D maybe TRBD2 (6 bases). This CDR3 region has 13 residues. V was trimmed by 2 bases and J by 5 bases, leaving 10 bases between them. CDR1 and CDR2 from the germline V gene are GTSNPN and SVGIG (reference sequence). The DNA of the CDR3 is TGTGCCTGGAGTTCGGGACTCCACAATGAGCAGTTCTTC. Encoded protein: CAWSSGLHNEQFF.

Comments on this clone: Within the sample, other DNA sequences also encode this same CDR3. Here the CDR3 reads CASMEGGRTDTQYF. The CDR3 nucleotides are TGTGCCAGCATGGAGGGAGGGCGCACAGATACGCAGTATTTT. V and J are TRBV6-5 and TRBJ2-3, with 7 bases matching TRBD2. CDR3 length equals 14 residues. V was pared by 7 bases and J by 1 base, with 5 bases of the junction left unmatched. Germline CDR1 reads MNHEY; CDR2 reads SVGAGI.

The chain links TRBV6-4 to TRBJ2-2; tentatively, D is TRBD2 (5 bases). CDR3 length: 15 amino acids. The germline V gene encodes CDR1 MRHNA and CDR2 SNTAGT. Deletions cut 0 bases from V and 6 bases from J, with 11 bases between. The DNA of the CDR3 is TGTGCCAGCAGTGACTCAGGGAGAGCCCCCGGGGAGCTGTTTTTT. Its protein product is CASSDSGRAPGELFF.